Listed below are T cell receptor beta chains from one sample, sequenced in a study of T cell clonotyping in hematopoietic cell transplantation. Using immunoSEQ multiplex PCR, the repertoire was profiled, and TCRdb retains in-frame clones only, with some absent. This table has tens of thousands of clones, around 96% appearing once. The source material was peripheral blood mononuclear cells, sampled before stem cell transplant. These receptors originate from a woman between 50 and 59 years old with acute myeloid leukemia. Some clones in this sample may be carry-over from other donors' samples. Each CDR3 is given with its conserved first and last residue. Each record gives: J gene, D gene, V gene, CDR3 protein. The D gene is left open where the match is weak.

j_call: TRBJ2-1
d_call: TRBD2
v_call: TRBV7-6
cdr3_aa: CASSQGLAGSSEQFF

j_call: TRBJ2-7
d_call: -
v_call: TRBV10-1
cdr3_aa: CASSDPTGAETYEQYF

j_call: TRBJ2-7
d_call: -
v_call: TRBV6-5
cdr3_aa: CASSSKMIGEQYF

j_call: TRBJ2-4
d_call: TRBD2
v_call: TRBV18
cdr3_aa: CASSPTSGSDIQYF

j_call: TRBJ2-5
d_call: -
v_call: TRBV19
cdr3_aa: CASSLRGGSEETQYF

j_call: TRBJ1-1
d_call: -
v_call: TRBV14
cdr3_aa: CASSQDRWGRTEAFF

j_call: TRBJ1-2
d_call: -
v_call: TRBV6-5
cdr3_aa: CASSYERFNYGYTF

j_call: TRBJ2-2
d_call: -
v_call: TRBV30
cdr3_aa: CAWTMNTGELFF

j_call: TRBJ1-2
d_call: -
v_call: TRBV6-5
cdr3_aa: CASSYSKVGVDGYTF

j_call: TRBJ2-5
d_call: TRBD2
v_call: TRBV7-2
cdr3_aa: CASSLVRPGLAGVGETQYF

j_call: TRBJ2-5
d_call: -
v_call: TRBV2
cdr3_aa: CASRGRGGEETQYF

j_call: TRBJ2-1
d_call: -
v_call: TRBV10-3
cdr3_aa: CAIGLTTEAGLAYNEQFF

j_call: TRBJ2-1
d_call: TRBD2
v_call: TRBV5-1
cdr3_aa: CASSSMGLAGWLGGNEQFF

j_call: TRBJ1-5
d_call: -
v_call: TRBV28
cdr3_aa: CASSLGSNQPQHF

j_call: TRBJ2-1
d_call: TRBD2
v_call: TRBV5-1
cdr3_aa: CASSLGTSGSDEQFF

j_call: TRBJ1-1
d_call: -
v_call: TRBV7-9
cdr3_aa: CASSLRDGKNTEAFF

j_call: TRBJ2-1
d_call: TRBD1
v_call: TRBV19
cdr3_aa: CASSRQGADNEQFF

j_call: TRBJ2-3
d_call: -
v_call: TRBV9
cdr3_aa: CASSDGAANTQYF

j_call: TRBJ2-5
d_call: -
v_call: TRBV6-1
cdr3_aa: CASSEALSGVETQYF

j_call: TRBJ2-2
d_call: TRBD2
v_call: TRBV6-1
cdr3_aa: CASRWGIAGAGELFF

j_call: TRBJ2-7
d_call: -
v_call: TRBV30
cdr3_aa: CAWSDDPSEQYF

j_call: TRBJ1-3
d_call: -
v_call: TRBV19
cdr3_aa: CASSIDHTRRSGNTIYF

j_call: TRBJ1-1
d_call: TRBD1
v_call: TRBV28
cdr3_aa: CASSPPGGLNTEAFF

j_call: TRBJ1-5
d_call: TRBD1
v_call: TRBV28
cdr3_aa: CASSLTGSWQPQHF

j_call: TRBJ1-1
d_call: -
v_call: TRBV30
cdr3_aa: CACTRVGRDTEAFF

j_call: TRBJ1-1
d_call: TRBD1
v_call: TRBV9
cdr3_aa: CASSVQGAMNTEAFF

j_call: TRBJ2-7
d_call: TRBD1
v_call: TRBV6-1
cdr3_aa: CASRLGGRMYEQYF

j_call: TRBJ2-5
d_call: -
v_call: TRBV29-1
cdr3_aa: CSVETGQETQYF

j_call: TRBJ2-6
d_call: TRBD2
v_call: TRBV6-4
cdr3_aa: CASSERGGSGANVLTF

j_call: TRBJ1-6
d_call: -
v_call: TRBV7-3
cdr3_aa: CASSPQRDSPLHF

j_call: TRBJ2-7
d_call: -
v_call: TRBV7-2
cdr3_aa: CASSLGGVYEQYF

j_call: TRBJ1-1
d_call: TRBD1
v_call: TRBV5-8
cdr3_aa: CASSPGTVVNTEAFF

j_call: TRBJ1-5
d_call: -
v_call: TRBV6-1
cdr3_aa: CASSEIYNQPQHF

j_call: TRBJ2-7
d_call: TRBD2
v_call: TRBV6-1
cdr3_aa: CASSDAAGLAVQHYEQYF

j_call: TRBJ2-5
d_call: -
v_call: TRBV30
cdr3_aa: CAWSGAGGLETQYF

j_call: TRBJ2-5
d_call: -
v_call: TRBV11-1
cdr3_aa: CASSPQQGPQETQYF

j_call: TRBJ1-2
d_call: -
v_call: TRBV6-1
cdr3_aa: CASSSVGYGYTF

j_call: TRBJ2-4
d_call: -
v_call: TRBV5-1
cdr3_aa: CASSRDILNIQYF

j_call: TRBJ1-2
d_call: -
v_call: TRBV30
cdr3_aa: CAWGQFTNYGYTF

j_call: TRBJ2-7
d_call: -
v_call: TRBV11-3
cdr3_aa: CASSLDLARSGEQYF

j_call: TRBJ2-3
d_call: -
v_call: TRBV18
cdr3_aa: CASSSDTQYF